Below are 19 T cell receptor beta chains sequenced from a single sample in a study of blood T cell repertoires in COVID-19. Sequencing was performed with immunoSEQ multiplex PCR; in TCRdb, only in-frame clones are kept and a portion is missing. The sample consists of about 170,000 clones, 70% to 90% of them appearing once. Sequences were obtained from peripheral blood. The origin of the receptors is an older woman with COVID-19, enrolled during active disease.

This clone was recorded at least ten times. The chain links TRBV7-9 to TRBJ1-1, with TRBD1 matching over 9 bases. With V trimmed by 0 bases and J by 11 bases, 13 bases remained unmatched. This CDR3 spans 16 amino acids. Looked up from germline, CDR1 is SEHNR and CDR2 is FQNEAQ (reference sequence). CDR3 coding DNA: TGTGCCAGCAGCTTAGCGGTCTTTACAGGGGGCGACCAGGCTTTCTTT. It encodes CASSLAVFTGGDQAFF. The full variable domain, completed using reference TRBV7-9 and TRBJ1-1, is DTGVSQNPRHKITKRGQNVTFRCDPISEHNRLYWYRQTLGQGPEFLTYFQNEAQLEKSRLLSDRFSAERPKGSFSTLEIQRTEQGDSAMYLCASSLAVFTGGDQAFFGQGTRLTVV.

The genes are TRBV2 and TRBJ2-1; no clear D gene. This CDR3 is 15 amino acids long. The germline gives CDR1 SNHLY, CDR2 FYNNEI. V was shortened by 6 bases and J by 0 bases, with 12 bases between the two germline ends. CDR3 nucleotide sequence: TGTGCCAGCAGGGAACTAATTAGCTCCTACAATGAGCAGTTCTTC. Its translation is CASRELISSYNEQFF.

The gene calls are TRBV5-4 and TRBJ1-1; 9 nucleotides line up with TRBD1. Trimming cost V 4 bases and J 5 bases; bases outside gene matches: 6. This CDR3 has 14 amino acids. CDR1 is SGHNT and CDR2 is YYREEE in the germline V gene (reference sequence). CDR3 sequence reads: CASSATGGRTEAFF. CDR3 coding DNA: TGTGCCAGCAGCGCGACAGGGGGGAGGACTGAAGCTTTCTTT.

This rearrangement joins TRBV5-4 to TRBJ1-2; 7 bases line up with TRBD1. CDR3 size: 15 residues. With V trimmed by 1 base and J by 5 bases, 8 bases remained unmatched. CDR1 and CDR2 from the germline V gene are SGHNT and YYREEE (reference sequence). CDR3: CASSLYDRELYGYTF. The CDR3 nucleotides are TGTGCCAGCAGCTTGTACGACAGGGAGCTGTATGGCTACACCTTC.

This chain connects TRBV30 to TRBJ1-5; perhaps TRBD1 as D (6 bases). This CDR3 comprises 16 residues. Per the germline V gene, CDR1 is GTSNPN and CDR2 is SVGIG (reference sequence). V was cut by 2 bases and J by 0 bases, with 14 bases left in between. The CDR3 region is CAWSPTGNPSNQPQHF. The CDR3, as DNA: TGTGCCTGGAGTCCCACAGGGAACCCTAGCAATCAGCCCCAGCATTTT.

The V call is TRBV3-1 (or the pseudogene TRBV3-2), the J call TRBJ2-7, with 11 bases that match TRBD2. The germline CDR1 and CDR2 sequences are LGHDT and YNNKEL (reference sequence). J was trimmed by 3 bases and V by 5 bases; bases with no gene match: 6. The CDR3 runs to 15 residues. The CDR3 bases are TGTGCCAGCAGCGTAGCGGGAGGGCCAAACTACGAGCAGTACTTC. This gives the protein CASSVAGGPNYEQYF.

The chain is built from TRBV6-5 and TRBJ2-7; TRBD1 is a possible D gene (5 bases). Trimming cost V 3 bases and J 0 bases, with 12 bases left between them. The CDR3 is made up of 15 amino acids. CDR1 MNHEY and CDR2 SVGAGI come from the germline V gene. The CDR3 DNA reads TGTGCCAGCAGTTATGCAGGGTCGAGCTCCTACGAGCAGTACTTC. Its translation: CASSYAGSSSYEQYF.

This sequence joins TRBV24-1 and TRBJ1-5; TRBD1 agrees at 9 bases. CDR3 length equals 15 residues. In germline, CDR1 is KGHDR, CDR2 SFDVKD. V was clipped by 2 bases and J by 5 bases; unmatched bases: 3. CDR3 coding DNA: TGTGCCACCAGTGATTCGGACAGGGGTCATCAGCCCCAGCATTTT. This translates into CATSDSDRGHQPQHF.

The chain employs TRBV10-3 and TRBJ2-5, with 10 bases matching TRBD2. This CDR3 region has 14 residues. Germline trimming cut 6 bases from V and 1 base from J; bases unmatched to any gene: 2. CDR1 is ENHRY and CDR2 is SYGVKD in the germline V gene. The CDR3 is CAIRGLAAQETQYF. The CDR3 coding sequence is TGTGCCATCAGAGGACTAGCGGCCCAAGAGACCCAGTACTTC.

This chain joins TRBV5-5 and TRBJ2-7, with 9 bases aligning to TRBD1. CDR3 length: 13 amino acids. CDR1 and CDR2 from the germline V gene are SGHKS and YYEKEE (reference sequence). V shed 4 bases and J 3 bases; nucleotides not matched to a gene: 2. CDR3 DNA: TGTGCCAGCAGCACGACAGGGGGCTACGAGCAGTACTTC. This codes for CASSTTGGYEQYF.

The V gene is TRBV9, the J gene TRBJ1-1, with 7 bases aligning to TRBD1. V lost 2 bases and J lost 4; bases outside the gene matches: 8. The germline V gene encodes CDR1 SGDLS and CDR2 YYNGEE. The CDR3 sequence is 15 residues long. CDR3 residues: CASSVEGAGSTEAFF. The CDR3 bases are TGTGCCAGCAGCGTCGAGGGGGCAGGGAGCACTGAAGCTTTCTTT.

V usage is TRBV6-4 and J usage is TRBJ2-1; D is undetermined. The CDR3 runs 13 residues. Germline assignment: CDR1 MRHNA and CDR2 SNTAGT. Trimming pared 10 bases from V and 12 bases from J, leaving 22 bases between. The CDR3 region is CATHLTLPQAQFF. The CDR3 DNA follows: TGTGCCACCCACCTTACCCTGCCCCAGGCGCAGTTCTTC.

The genes are TRBV7-8 and TRBJ2-1; TRBD2 matches 9 bases. This CDR3 is built from 16 residues. Germline loops: CDR1 SGHVS, CDR2 FQNEAQ. V gave up 1 base and J gave up 4 bases; unmatched junction bases: 5. The CDR3 DNA sequence: TGTGCCAGCAGCTTAGAGGCGGGAGGGCGTTACAATGAGCAGTTCTTC. Encoded protein: CASSLEAGGRYNEQFF. Complete variable domain (other parts from reference TRBV7-8 and TRBJ2-1): GAGVSQSPRYKVAKRGQDVALRCDPISGHVSLFWYQQALGQGPEFLTYFQNEAQLDKSGLPSDRFFAERPEGSVSTLKIQRTQQEDSAVYLCASSLEAGGRYNEQFFGPGTRLTVL.

As regards this clone: The same CDR3 also results from other DNA sequences found in this sample. This sequence joins TRBV6-2 or TRBV6-3 and TRBJ2-7, with TRBD2 matching 13 bases. V lost 0 bases, J lost 5 bases, and 1 base stayed unmatched. The CDR3 runs 15 residues. Germline CDR1 and CDR2: MNHEY and SVGEGT. CDR3 DNA: TGTGCCAGCAGTTACTCAGGGACTAGCGGGAACGAGCAGTACTTC. The encoded protein is CASSYSGTSGNEQYF.

This clone was detected only a few times. The gene calls are TRBV28 and TRBJ2-7; possible D gene TRBD2, 6 bases. The CDR3 has 14 amino acids. V was trimmed by 4 bases and J by 7 bases, leaving 17 bases between them. CDR1 and CDR2 (germline): MDHEN, SYDVKM. In nucleotides, the CDR3 is TGTGCCAGCAGTTCAAGCGGGCCGTTATGGGAGCAGTACTTC. Protein sequence: CASSSSGPLWEQYF.

The rearrangement links TRBV7-2 to TRBJ2-7; 9 bases are a match to TRBD2. The CDR3 totals 13 residues. V was pared by 7 bases and J by 4 bases, with 5 bases of the junction left unmatched. Germline CDR1 and CDR2: SGHTA and FQGNSA. CDR3 nucleotide sequence: TGTGCCAGCACCGCGACTAGCGGTTACGAGCAGTACTTC. This translates into CASTATSGYEQYF.

The V and J genes are TRBV2 and TRBJ2-7; TRBD2 matches 14 bases. The V gene's germline CDR1 is SNHLY and CDR2 FYNNEI. The CDR3 is made up of 14 amino acids. The trim removed 6 bases at V and 5 bases at J, leaving 3 bases unmatched. The DNA of the CDR3 is TGTGCCAGCAGGGGGGGACTAGCGGGAGACGAGCAGTACTTC. It translates to CASRGGLAGDEQYF.

This rearrangement joins TRBV9 to TRBJ2-7; the match to TRBD2 covers 7 bases. The CDR3 is 13 residues long. With 3 bases clipped from V and 2 bases from J, the junction kept 2 bases outside the gene matches. Germline V lookup: CDR1 SGDLS, CDR2 YYNGEE. The CDR3 DNA reads as TGTGCCAGCAGCGCCGGGACTACCTACGAGCAGTACTTC. It yields the protein CASSAGTTYEQYF.

The chain carries TRBV5-4 and TRBJ2-7, with D uncertain. This CDR3 has 14 amino acids. V gave up 0 bases and J gave up 3 bases, with 10 bases separating them. CDR1 is SGHNT, CDR2 YYREEE, per germline (reference sequence). The CDR3 nucleotides are TGTGCCAGCAGCTTGGATTCAACTCACTACGAGCAGTACTTC. Its protein product is CASSLDSTHYEQYF.